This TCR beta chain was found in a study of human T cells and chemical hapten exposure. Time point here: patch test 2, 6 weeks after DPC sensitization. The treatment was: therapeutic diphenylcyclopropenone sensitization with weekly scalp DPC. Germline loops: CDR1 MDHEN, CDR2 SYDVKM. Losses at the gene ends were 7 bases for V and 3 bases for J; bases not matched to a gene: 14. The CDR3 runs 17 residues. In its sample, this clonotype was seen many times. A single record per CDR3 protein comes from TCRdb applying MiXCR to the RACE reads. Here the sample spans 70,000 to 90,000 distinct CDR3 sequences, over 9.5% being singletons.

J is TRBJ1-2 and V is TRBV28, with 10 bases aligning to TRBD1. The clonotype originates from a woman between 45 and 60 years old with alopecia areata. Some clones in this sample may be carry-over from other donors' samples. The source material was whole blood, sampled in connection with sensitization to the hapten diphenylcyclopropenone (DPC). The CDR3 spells CASTLATGGPYDYGYTF. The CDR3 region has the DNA TGTGCCAGCACCCTAGCGACAGGGGGCCCCTATGACTATGGCTACACCTTC.